A selection of T cell receptor beta chains follows, all from one sample in a study of regulatory T cells in long-lasting Graves disease. Using its own MiXCR run on the multiplex PCR reads, TCRdb lists one record per CDR3 protein. The sample lists 350,000 to 450,000 distinct CDR3 sequences, 15% occurring once. The sample also formed part of further work on T cells in Graves' hyperthyroidism and ophthalmopathy.

Sample: peripheral blood mononuclear cells (PBMCs), taken at new diagnosis, from a patient treated with antithyroid drugs. The receptors shown here come from a woman aged 40 to 55 with Graves disease. The CDR3 runs from the conserved cysteine through the conserved F or W. A D gene is named only where the DNA matches it firmly. The size of a clone is reported for some rows only, either as once, few or many, or as a class for expanded clones.

TRBD2	TRBJ2-7	TRBV7-3	few	TGTGCCAGCAGCTTAGGCCTAGCGGGAGATCACGAGCAGTACTTC	CASSLGLAGDHEQYF
TRBD2	TRBJ2-2	TRBV7-9	NA	TGTGCCAGCAGCTCCTTATTGGGCCTAGCGGAGGGCACCGGGGAGCTGTTTTTT	CASSSLLGLAEGTGELFF
TRBD2	TRBJ2-3	TRBV24-1	many	TGTGCCACCAGTGATTTGACTAGCGGGAGGCAGTATTTT	CATSDLTSGRQYF
TRBD2	TRBJ2-7	TRBV12-3/TRBV12-4	few	TGTGCCAGCAGCCCGAAAGTGGGTAGCGGGAGAGGATCCTACGAGCAGTACTTC	CASSPKVGSGRGSYEQYF
NA	TRBJ2-1	TRBV7-2	NA	TGTGCCAGCAGCTTAGGGACATACCCTGAGCAGTTCTTC	CASSLGTYPEQFF
TRBD2	TRBJ2-3	TRBV9	many	TGTGCCAGCAGCGAAACCGGCCTAGCGGGAGCCACAGATACGCAGTATTTT	CASSETGLAGATDTQYF
TRBD2	TRBJ2-3	TRBV12-3/TRBV12-4	many	TGTGCCAGCAGCCTAAGACTAGCGGGGCCTAGCACAGATACGCAGTATTTT	CASSLRLAGPSTDTQYF
TRBD2	TRBJ2-2	TRBV30	NA	TGTGCCTGGGGGACTAGCGGGAGGTATCAGGCCGGGGAGCTGTTTTTT	CAWGTSGRYQAGELFF
NA	TRBJ1-2	TRBV28	many	TGTGCCAGCAGTTTCCGGGCAGTCTATGGCTACACCTTC	CASSFRAVYGYTF
NA	TRBJ2-1	TRBV9	NA	TGTGCCAGCAGCGTAGCTGGGGATGAGCAGTTCTTC	CASSVAGDEQFF
NA	TRBJ2-2	TRBV28	many	TGTGCCAGCAGTCCTAACCGGAGGTCCGGGGAGCTGTTTTTT	CASSPNRRSGELFF
NA	TRBJ1-2	TRBV12-3/TRBV12-4	many	TGTGCCAGCAGTAATACGGACGGGTATGGCTACACCTTC	CASSNTDGYGYTF
TRBD1	TRBJ1-2	TRBV6-9	few	TGTGCCAGCAGTTATCCGGGACAGGCGAACTATGGCTACACCTTC	CASSYPGQANYGYTF
NA	TRBJ2-7	TRBV27	NA	TGTGCCAGCAAAAGCCTGAGCTCCTACGAGCAGTACTTC	CASKSLSSYEQYF
NA	TRBJ2-2	TRBV6-5	many	TGTGCCAGCAGTTACGAGGGTAGCGGTCACACCGGGGAGCTGTTTTTT	CASSYEGSGHTGELFF
TRBD2	TRBJ2-7	TRBV20-1	many	TGCAGTGCTTCCCGGGGGGGGCCGGAAGAGCAGTACTTC	CSASRGGPEEQYF
TRBD2	TRBJ2-2	TRBV6-1	NA	TGTGCCAGCAGGTCTACTACTAGCGGGAGGGCCTCGAACACCGGGGAGCTGTTTTTT	CASRSTTSGRASNTGELFF
TRBD1	TRBJ2-5	TRBV3-1	many	TGTGCCAGCAGCCCTCAGGGGGAACGAGAGACCCAGTACTTC	CASSPQGERETQYF
TRBD1	TRBJ1-3	TRBV6-5	few	TGTGCCAGCAGTTACACAAAGACCGGGACAGCTGGAAACACCATATATTTT	CASSYTKTGTAGNTIYF
TRBD2	TRBJ2-7	TRBV7-9	many	TGTGCCAGCAGTAGGACTAGCGGGATCTTCGAGCAGTACTTC	CASSRTSGIFEQYF
NA	TRBJ2-7	TRBV27	many	TGTGCCAGCAGTTTAGAGGCAACGGGTAGCCGCAACGAGCAGTACTTC	CASSLEATGSRNEQYF
NA	TRBJ1-5	TRBV25-1	many	TGTGCCAGCAGGACACAGAATAGCAATCAGCCCCAGCATTTT	CASRTQNSNQPQHF
TRBD2	TRBJ2-7	TRBV19	NA	TGTGCCAGTAGTATTAGCGGGATTACCTACGAGCAGTACTTC	CASSISGITYEQYF
NA	TRBJ1-1	TRBV7-8	many	TGTGCCAGCAGCTTAGGGCGGGATAGGAACACTGAAGCTTTCTTT	CASSLGRDRNTEAFF
NA	TRBJ2-1	TRBV2	many	TGTGCCAGCAGCATCCGCGGTGAGCAGTTCTTC	CASSIRGEQFF
NA	TRBJ2-7	TRBV7-3	NA	TGTGCCAGCAGCTTAACTCACACAACCGGCGAGCAGTACTTC	CASSLTHTTGEQYF
TRBD2	TRBJ2-3	TRBV20-1	NA	TGCAGTGCTAGAGGGACTAGCGGGAGGTCGGGAGATACGCAGTATTTT	CSARGTSGRSGDTQYF
NA	TRBJ2-3	TRBV7-3	many	TGTGCCAGCAGCTTAACCCCCCAGTACTCTAGCACAGATACGCAGTATTTT	CASSLTPQYSSTDTQYF
TRBD1	TRBJ2-1	TRBV27	many	TGTGCCAGCAGTTTGACCCCCGGGACAGAGATTAACAATGAGCAGTTCTTC	CASSLTPGTEINNEQFF
NA	TRBJ1-2	TRBV19	NA	TGTGCCAGTAGTTTCGGGGGGCGACAGGACGGTTCAATCTATGGCTACACCTTC	CASSFGGRQDGSIYGYTF
NA	TRBJ2-7	TRBV25-1	many	TGTGCCAGCACCGCCCCAGGACAGGGCTCGGGAGGAGCCTACGAGCAGTACTTC	CASTAPGQGSGGAYEQYF
NA	TRBJ1-1	TRBV27	many	TGTGCCAGCAGTTTGAGTAGGTCCATGAACACTGAAGCTTTCTTT	CASSLSRSMNTEAFF
TRBD2	TRBJ2-1	TRBV3-1	many	TGTGCCAGCAGCCAAGATCCAGCGGGAGTAGCTTACAATGAGCAGTTCTTC	CASSQDPAGVAYNEQFF
NA	TRBJ2-7	TRBV28	few	TGTGCCAGCAGTTTACGAGTATCCTACGAGCAGTACTTC	CASSLRVSYEQYF
NA	TRBJ2-5	TRBV6-5	many	TGTGCCAGCAGTTACTCAGGGTCCGCGGAGACCCAGTACTTC	CASSYSGSAETQYF
TRBD1	TRBJ2-7	TRBV19	few	TGTGCCAGTAGTATAGCGGGGACAGGGAGCTACGAGCAGTACTTC	CASSIAGTGSYEQYF
TRBD1	TRBJ1-4	TRBV7-6	many	TGTGCCAGCAGCTCCAGGGACAGGGGAGGGGAAAAACTGTTTTTT	CASSSRDRGGEKLFF
NA	TRBJ2-5	TRBV7-2	many	TGTGCCAGCAGCCTAGTTTTGGGAGGCTGGGAGACCCAGTACTTC	CASSLVLGGWETQYF
NA	TRBJ1-5	TRBV24-1	many	TGTGCCACCAGTGATCCAGGGACGAATCAGCCCCAGCATTTT	CATSDPGTNQPQHF
TRBD2	TRBJ2-1	TRBV4-3	few	TGCGCCAGCAGCCAAGCTTTATTAGCGGGGGAGCAGTTCTTC	CASSQALLAGEQFF
NA	TRBJ2-1	TRBV20-1	many	TGCAGTGCTAGTTTAGGACCCCTGGAGTTCTTC	CSASLGPLEFF
TRBD2	TRBJ2-1	TRBV11-2	NA	TGTGCCAGCAGTCCGAGCGGGAGAACCCGAAGCTCCTACAATGAGCAGTTCTTC	CASSPSGRTRSSYNEQFF
TRBD1	TRBJ1-1	TRBV6-1	NA	TGTGCCAGCAGCCGGGACAGGACCCGGGCTGAAGCTTTCTTT	CASSRDRTRAEAFF
TRBD1	TRBJ1-1	TRBV12-3/TRBV12-4	many	TGTGCCAGCAGTTTTCGGGACAGCGGGAACACTGAAGCTTTCTTT	CASSFRDSGNTEAFF
NA	TRBJ1-1	TRBV7-9	many	TGTGCCAGCAGCTTAGTGAGAGGCAGCGGAGCTTTCTTT	CASSLVRGSGAFF
NA	TRBJ1-2	TRBV12-3/TRBV12-4	NA	TGTGCCAGCAGTTTATCCTGGACTAACTATGGCTACACCTTC	CASSLSWTNYGYTF
TRBD2	TRBJ2-1	TRBV6-2/TRBV6-3	many	TGTGCCAGCAGGGACAGCGGGGGACTATACAATGAGCAGTTCTTC	CASRDSGGLYNEQFF
NA	TRBJ2-3	TRBV20-1	many	TGCAGTGCCCCAGGGGGCACAGATACGCAGTATTTT	CSAPGGTDTQYF
NA	TRBJ2-3	TRBV12-3/TRBV12-4	many	TGTGCCACTAACCGGGATACGCAGTATTTT	CATNRDTQYF
TRBD1	TRBJ2-7	TRBV28	many	TGTGCCAGCAAGTCCACCGGGACAGCCTACGAGCAGTACTTC	CASKSTGTAYEQYF
NA	TRBJ2-3	TRBV28	few	TGTGCCAGCAGTTTTTCGGGAGTTACGACAGATACGCAGTATTTT	CASSFSGVTTDTQYF
NA	TRBJ2-3	TRBV2	many	TGTGCCAGCACGGTTGCAGATACGCAGTATTTT	CASTVADTQYF
NA	TRBJ1-3	TRBV7-2	NA	TGTGCCAGCAGCAAGGACGTGAGCTCTGGAAACACCATATATTTT	CASSKDVSSGNTIYF
NA	TRBJ2-1	TRBV15	many	TGTGCCACCAGCAGAGATATAATGGGGGGTGAGCAGTTCTTC	CATSRDIMGGEQFF
NA	TRBJ1-5	TRBV15	NA	TGTGCCACCAGCAGAGGGGCGGAGAATCAGCCCCAGCATTTT	CATSRGAENQPQHF
TRBD2	TRBJ2-2	TRBV11-3	NA	TGTGCCAGCAGCTTAGATTTTCCACTAGCGGGAGGAAGGAACACCGGGGAGCTGTTTTTT	CASSLDFPLAGGRNTGELFF
NA	TRBJ1-3	TRBV12-3/TRBV12-4	many	TGTGCCAGCAGTTTATTTGGAAACACCATATATTTT	CASSLFGNTIYF
NA	TRBJ1-2	TRBV6-2/TRBV6-3	few	TGTGCCAGCAGGGGAACAGGGACCTATGGCTACACCTTC	CASRGTGTYGYTF
NA	TRBJ2-3	TRBV29-1	many	TGCAGCGTTGAAGATCTTTGGAGATCTAGCACAGATACGCAGTATTTT	CSVEDLWRSSTDTQYF
NA	TRBJ1-5	TRBV11-2	many	TGTGCCAGCAGCACCGCTACAGGGAATCAGCCCCAGCATTTT	CASSTATGNQPQHF